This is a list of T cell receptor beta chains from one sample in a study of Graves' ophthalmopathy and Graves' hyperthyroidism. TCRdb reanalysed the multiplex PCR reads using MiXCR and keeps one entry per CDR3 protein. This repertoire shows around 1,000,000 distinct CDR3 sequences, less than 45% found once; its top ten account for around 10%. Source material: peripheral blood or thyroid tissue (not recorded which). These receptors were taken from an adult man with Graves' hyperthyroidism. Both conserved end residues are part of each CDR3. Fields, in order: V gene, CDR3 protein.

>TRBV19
CASKPPTGRVFF
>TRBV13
CASSLSQAGTNEKLFF
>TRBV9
CASSVEGDTEAFF
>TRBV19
CASSTTGTGHYGYTF
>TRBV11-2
CASSSDLAGRETQYF
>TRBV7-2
CASSPLWGERAGTQYF
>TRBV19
CASSLLTF
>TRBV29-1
CSVTRGSLNTEAFF
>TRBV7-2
CASSQVGAGEKLFF
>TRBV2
CASSQGIAGANVLTF
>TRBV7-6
CASSPSSGTSGIEQYF
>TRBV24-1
CATSEQGGSYEQYF
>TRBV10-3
CASRTTGEWWTEAFF
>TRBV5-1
CASSLTSGSNTGELFF
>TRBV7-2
CASSTWTSAHEQYF
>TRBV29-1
CSVESGSYEQYF
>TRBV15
CATSSPPGAGNTEAFF
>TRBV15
CATSRTKDRVETQYF
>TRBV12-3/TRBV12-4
CASRGPRGLFF
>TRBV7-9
CASSRQGEIYGYTF
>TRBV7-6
CASSVRQESEKLFF
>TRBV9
CASSLGAFQETQYF
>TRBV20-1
CSARVGSADEQYF
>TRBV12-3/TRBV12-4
CASSLGGERYEQYF
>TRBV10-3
CASSPHPHFATNEKLFF
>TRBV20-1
CSARGPRDRPAFDTGELFF
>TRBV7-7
CASSLAHLTQYF
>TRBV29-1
CSVEDRGGQETQYF
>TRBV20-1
CSGGGRNYGYTF
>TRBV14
CASSSTGTGSSGANVLTF
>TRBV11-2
CASSLDRNYGYTF
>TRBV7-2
CASSLQGGLGQPQHF
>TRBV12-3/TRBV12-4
CASSLEDRGLETQYF
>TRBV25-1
CAGSDRSQETQYF
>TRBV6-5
CASSPPSGGYTF
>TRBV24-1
CATTEAFF
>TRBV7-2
CASSGYGGEQYF
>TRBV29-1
CSVGGSANYGYTF
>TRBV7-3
CASTQGQGRTGELFF
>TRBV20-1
CSARYRSSGNTIYF
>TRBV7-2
CASSYTGTDTQYF
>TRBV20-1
CSAEKGQGDTEAFF
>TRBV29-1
CSVGGSLTGNTIYF
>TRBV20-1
CSATSGTRGQVEQYF
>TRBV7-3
CASSLMPRGRTGELFF
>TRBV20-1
CSADPGTGGEKLFF
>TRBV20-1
CSARGDIALSGNTIYF
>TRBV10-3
CAISDYRGRPAFF
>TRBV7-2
CASSPNRVGPYYEQYF
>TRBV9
CASSLVGEGYTF
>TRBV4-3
CASSHGSSQGIHEQYF
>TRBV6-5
CASSERGLGYTF
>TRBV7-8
CASSTRMGTSGGSPYEQYF
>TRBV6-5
CASRQKTDRFYGYTF
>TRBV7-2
CASSLVTSGDQETQYF
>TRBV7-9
CASSSLGTANTGELFF
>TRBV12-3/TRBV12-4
CASNIQGGVGELFF
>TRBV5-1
CASSSPGPSNSPLHF
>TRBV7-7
CASGRGSAETQYF
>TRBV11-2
CASNSLPPRELSYEQYF